The table lists the clone carrying this T cell receptor (beta chain) with a count of one. Its antigen is unknown. The repertoire was sequenced with immunoSEQ multiplex PCR; TCRdb's copy has only in-frame clones and lacks some. The table lists approximately 2,300,000 clones, around 93% of them singletons. In germline, CDR1 is SNHLY, CDR2 FYNNEI. CDR3 size: 16 residues. After removal of 6 bases from V and 2 bases from J, the junction contained 11 bases not matched to a gene. The source of the sample is a study of shared clonotypes between healthy human individuals. Overall study findings and caveats: Naive CD4 clonotype sharing across several donors was around 5%. Naive subsets usually exceeded memory subsets in estimated richness.

This chain joins TRBV2 and TRBJ1-2; 8 nucleotides match TRBD1. This clonotype was obtained from a man younger than 30 in good health. Some clones in this sample may be carry-over from other donors' samples. Sequencing used naive CD4+ T cells from PBMCs. Subset in this sample: CD45RA+ positively selected. The CDR3: CASSSRQGRPNYGYTF. The CDR3 coding sequence is TGTGCCAGCAGCTCCCGACAGGGGCGCCCGAACTATGGCTACACCTTC.